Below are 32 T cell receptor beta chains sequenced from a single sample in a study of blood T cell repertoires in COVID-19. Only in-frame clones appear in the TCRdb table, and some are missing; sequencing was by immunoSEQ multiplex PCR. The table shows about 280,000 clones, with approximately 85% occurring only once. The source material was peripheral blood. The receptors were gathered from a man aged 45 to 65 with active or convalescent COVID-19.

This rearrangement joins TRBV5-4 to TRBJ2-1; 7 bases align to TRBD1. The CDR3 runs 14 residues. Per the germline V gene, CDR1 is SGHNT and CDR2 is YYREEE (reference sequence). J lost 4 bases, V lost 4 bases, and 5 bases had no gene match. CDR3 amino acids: CASSSRQGYNEQFF. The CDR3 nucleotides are TGTGCCAGCAGCAGCAGACAGGGTTACAATGAGCAGTTCTTC.

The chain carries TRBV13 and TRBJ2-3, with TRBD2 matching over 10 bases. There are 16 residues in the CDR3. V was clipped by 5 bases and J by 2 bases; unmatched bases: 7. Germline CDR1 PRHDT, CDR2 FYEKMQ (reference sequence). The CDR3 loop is CASSGGLAAITDTQYF. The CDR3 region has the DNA TGTGCCAGCAGCGGCGGACTAGCGGCAATCACAGATACGCAGTATTTT.

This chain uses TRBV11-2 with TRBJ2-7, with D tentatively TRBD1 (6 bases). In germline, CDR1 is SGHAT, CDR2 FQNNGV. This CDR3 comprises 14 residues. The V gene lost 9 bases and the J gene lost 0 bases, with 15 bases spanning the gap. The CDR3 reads CASQTGYSSYEQYF. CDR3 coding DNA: TGTGCCAGTCAGACAGGATACAGCTCCTACGAGCAGTACTTC.

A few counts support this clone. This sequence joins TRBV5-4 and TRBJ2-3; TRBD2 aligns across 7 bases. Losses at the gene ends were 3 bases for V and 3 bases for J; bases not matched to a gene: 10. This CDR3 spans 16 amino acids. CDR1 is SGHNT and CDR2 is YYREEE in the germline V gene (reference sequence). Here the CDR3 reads CASSSEAGAPTDTQYF. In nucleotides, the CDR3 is TGTGCCAGCAGCTCTGAGGCGGGAGCCCCAACAGATACGCAGTATTTT.

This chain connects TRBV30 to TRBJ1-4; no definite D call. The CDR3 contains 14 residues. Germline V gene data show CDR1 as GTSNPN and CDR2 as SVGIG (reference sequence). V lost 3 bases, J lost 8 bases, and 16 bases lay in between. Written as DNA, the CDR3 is TGTGCCTGGAGCTCGTCGAGAATTCGGGAAAAACTGTTTTTT. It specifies CAWSSSRIREKLFF. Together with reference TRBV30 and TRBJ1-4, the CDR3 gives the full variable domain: SQTIHQWPATLVQPVGSPLSLECTVEGTSNPNLYWYRQAAGRGLQLLFYSVGIGQISSEVPQNLSASRPQDRQFILSSKKLLLSDSGFYLCAWSSSRIREKLFFGSGTQLSVL.

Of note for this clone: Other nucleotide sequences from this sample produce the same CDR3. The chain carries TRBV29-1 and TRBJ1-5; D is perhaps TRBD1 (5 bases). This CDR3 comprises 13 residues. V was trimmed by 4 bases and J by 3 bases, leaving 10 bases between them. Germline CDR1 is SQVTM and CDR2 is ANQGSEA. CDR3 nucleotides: TGCAGCGTTGGATGGGGGGTCAATCAGCCCCAGCATTTT. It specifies CSVGWGVNQPQHF. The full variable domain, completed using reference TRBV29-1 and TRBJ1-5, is SAVISQKPSRDICQRGTSLTIQCQVDSQVTMMFWYRQQPGQSLTLIATANQGSEATYESGFVIDKFPISRPNLTFSTLTVSNMSPEDSSIYLCSVGWGVNQPQHFGDGTRLSIL.

CDR3 coding DNA: TGTGCCAGCAGCTCGACAGATTTCGCCGGGGAGCTGTTTTTT. Translating gives CASSSTDFAGELFF. The J gene is TRBJ2-2, the V gene TRBV11-3; perhaps TRBD1 as D (5 bases). Trimming removed 4 bases at V and 6 bases at J, with 12 bases between. CDR3 length: 14 amino acids. Germline CDR1 and CDR2: SGHNT and YENEEA.

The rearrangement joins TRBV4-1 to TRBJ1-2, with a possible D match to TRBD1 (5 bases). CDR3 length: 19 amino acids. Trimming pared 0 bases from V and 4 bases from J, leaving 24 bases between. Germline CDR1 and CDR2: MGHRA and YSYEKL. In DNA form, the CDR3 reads TGCGCCAGCAGCCAAGAAAGTTCAATAGACAGCAGGTTTAGCTATGGCTACACCTTC. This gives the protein CASSQESSIDSRFSYGYTF.

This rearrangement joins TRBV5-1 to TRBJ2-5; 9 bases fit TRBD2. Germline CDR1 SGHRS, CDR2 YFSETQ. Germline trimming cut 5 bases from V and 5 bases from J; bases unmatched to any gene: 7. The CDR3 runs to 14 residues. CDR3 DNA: TGCGCCAGCAGGATTAGCGGGAGTGCGGAGACCCAGTACTTC. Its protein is CASRISGSAETQYF.

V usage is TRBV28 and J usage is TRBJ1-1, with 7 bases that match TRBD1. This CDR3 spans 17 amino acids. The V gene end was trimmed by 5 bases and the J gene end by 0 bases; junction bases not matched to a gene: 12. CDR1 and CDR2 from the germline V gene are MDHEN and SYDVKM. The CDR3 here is CASSTDRQGRMNTEAFF. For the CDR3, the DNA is TGTGCCAGCAGTACCGATCGACAGGGACGTATGAACACTGAAGCTTTCTTT.

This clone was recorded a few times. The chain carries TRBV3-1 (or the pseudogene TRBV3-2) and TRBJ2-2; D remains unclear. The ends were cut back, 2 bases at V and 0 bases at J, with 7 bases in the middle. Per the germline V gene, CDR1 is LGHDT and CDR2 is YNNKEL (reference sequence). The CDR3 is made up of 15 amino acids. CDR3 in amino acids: CASSQNPANTGELFF. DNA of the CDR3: TGTGCCAGCAGCCAAAATCCCGCGAACACCGGGGAGCTGTTTTTT.

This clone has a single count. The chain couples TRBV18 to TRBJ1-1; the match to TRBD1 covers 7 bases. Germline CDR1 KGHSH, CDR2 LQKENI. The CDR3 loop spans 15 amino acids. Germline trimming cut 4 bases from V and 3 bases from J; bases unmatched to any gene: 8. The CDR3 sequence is CASSQTGVRDTEAFF. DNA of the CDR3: TGTGCCAGCTCACAAACAGGGGTACGGGACACTGAAGCTTTCTTT.

CDR3 residues: CASIPPPLGRESNEQYF. The CDR3 DNA reads TGTGCCAGCATCCCCCCCCCTCTAGGGCGGGAGAGCAACGAGCAGTACTTC. This chain connects TRBV6-2 or TRBV6-3 to TRBJ2-7; the match to TRBD2 covers 7 bases. Germline-derived CDR1 and CDR2 are MNHEY and SVGEGT. This CDR3 spans 17 amino acids. The junction had 20 bases not matched to a gene; V was cut back by 7 bases and J by 5 bases.

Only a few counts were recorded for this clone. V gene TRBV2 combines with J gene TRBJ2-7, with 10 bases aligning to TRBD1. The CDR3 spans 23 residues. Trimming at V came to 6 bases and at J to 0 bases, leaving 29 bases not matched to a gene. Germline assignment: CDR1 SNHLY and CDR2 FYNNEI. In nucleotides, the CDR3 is TGTGCCAGCAGCAATCCGGACAGGGGGGCCCCTGGGGAGCGGGAGCTGAGCTCCTACGAGCAGTACTTC. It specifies CASSNPDRGAPGERELSSYEQYF. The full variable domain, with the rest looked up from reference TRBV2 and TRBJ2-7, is EPEVTQTPSHQVTQMGQEVILRCVPISNHLYFYWYRQILGQKVEFLVSFYNNEISEKSEIFDDQFSVERPDGSNFTLKIRSTKLEDSAMYFCASSNPDRGAPGERELSSYEQYFGPGTRLTVT.

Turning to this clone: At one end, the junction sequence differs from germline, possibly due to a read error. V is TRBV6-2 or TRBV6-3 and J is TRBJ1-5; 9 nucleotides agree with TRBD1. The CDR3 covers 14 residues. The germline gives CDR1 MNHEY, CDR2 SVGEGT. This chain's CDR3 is CASSYTGGNQPQHF. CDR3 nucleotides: TGTGCCAGCAGTTACACAGGGGGCAACCAGCCCCAGCATTTT.

The CDR3, as DNA: TGTGCCAGCAGACGACAGTTAACCTACAATGAGCAGTTCTTC. Its translation is CASRRQLTYNEQFF. The chain carries TRBV9 and TRBJ2-1; a possible D gene is TRBD1 (5 bases). Germline-derived CDR1 and CDR2 are SGDLS and YYNGEE. This CDR3 contains 14 residues. Trimming stripped 5 bases from V and 2 bases from J, with 11 bases between.

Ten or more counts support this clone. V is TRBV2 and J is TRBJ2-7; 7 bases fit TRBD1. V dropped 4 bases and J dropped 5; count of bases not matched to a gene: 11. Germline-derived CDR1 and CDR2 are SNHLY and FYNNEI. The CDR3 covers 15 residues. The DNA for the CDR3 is TGTGCCAGCAGTGCCTTTTTTGACAGGGTCCACGAGCAGTACTTC. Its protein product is CASSAFFDRVHEQYF.

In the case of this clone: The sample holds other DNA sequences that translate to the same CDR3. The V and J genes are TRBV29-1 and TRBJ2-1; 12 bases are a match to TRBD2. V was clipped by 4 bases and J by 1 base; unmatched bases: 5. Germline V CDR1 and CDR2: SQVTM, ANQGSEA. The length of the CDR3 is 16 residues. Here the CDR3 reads CSVVGLAGGSYNEQFF. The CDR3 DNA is TGCAGCGTTGTAGGGCTAGCGGGAGGGTCCTACAATGAGCAGTTCTTC.

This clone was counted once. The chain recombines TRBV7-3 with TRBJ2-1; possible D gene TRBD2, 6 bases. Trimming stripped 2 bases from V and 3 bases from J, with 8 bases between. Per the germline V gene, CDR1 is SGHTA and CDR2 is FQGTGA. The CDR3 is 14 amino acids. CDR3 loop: CASSLLGGYNEQFF. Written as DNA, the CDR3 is TGTGCCAGCAGCTTACTGGGGGGCTACAATGAGCAGTTCTTC.

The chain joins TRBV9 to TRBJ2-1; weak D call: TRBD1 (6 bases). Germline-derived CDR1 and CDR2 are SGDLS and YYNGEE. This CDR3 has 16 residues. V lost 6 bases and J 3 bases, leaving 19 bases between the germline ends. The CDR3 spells CASTKGSGVGYNEQFF. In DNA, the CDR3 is TGTGCCAGCACCAAGGGGTCAGGGGTGGGCTACAATGAGCAGTTCTTC.

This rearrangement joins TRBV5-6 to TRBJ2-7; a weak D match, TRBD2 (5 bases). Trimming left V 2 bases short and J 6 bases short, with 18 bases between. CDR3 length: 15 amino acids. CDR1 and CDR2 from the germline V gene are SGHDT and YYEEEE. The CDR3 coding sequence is TGTGCCAGCAGCTTTGGAGCGGACTCAATTCTCGAGCAGTACTTC. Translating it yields CASSFGADSILEQYF. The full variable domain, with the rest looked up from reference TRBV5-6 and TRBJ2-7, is DAGVTQSPTHLIKTRGQQVTLRCSPKSGHDTVSWYQQALGQGPQFIFQYYEEEERQRGNFPDRFSGHQFPNYSSELNVNALLLGDSALYLCASSFGADSILEQYFGPGTRLTVT.

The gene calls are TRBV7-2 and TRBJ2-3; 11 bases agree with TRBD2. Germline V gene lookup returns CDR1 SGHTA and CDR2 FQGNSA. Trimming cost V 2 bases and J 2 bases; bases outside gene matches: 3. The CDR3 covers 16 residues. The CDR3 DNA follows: TGTGCCAGCAGCTTACAACTAGCGGGGGCCACAGATACGCAGTATTTT. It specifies CASSLQLAGATDTQYF.

DNA for the CDR3: TGTGCCAGCAAAACTACGGGACAGGGGTATTCACCCCTCCACTTT. Translating it yields CASKTTGQGYSPLHF. V and J are TRBV19 and TRBJ1-6; 10 nucleotides align to TRBD1. The CDR3 extends over 15 amino acids. V shed 9 bases and J 8 bases; nucleotides not matched to a gene: 10. Germline CDR1 and CDR2: LNHDA and SQIVND (reference sequence).

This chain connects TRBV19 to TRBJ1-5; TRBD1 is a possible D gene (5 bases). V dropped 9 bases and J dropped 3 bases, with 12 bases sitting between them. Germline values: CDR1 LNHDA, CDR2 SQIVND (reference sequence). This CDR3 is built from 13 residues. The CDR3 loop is CASEDSSNQPQHF. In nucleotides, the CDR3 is TGTGCCAGCGAAGACAGTTCCAATCAGCCCCAGCATTTT.

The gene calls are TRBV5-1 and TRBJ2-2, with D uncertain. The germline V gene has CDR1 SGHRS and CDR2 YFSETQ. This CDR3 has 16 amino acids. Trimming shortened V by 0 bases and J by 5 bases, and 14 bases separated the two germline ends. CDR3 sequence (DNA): TGCGCCAGCAGCTTGGCCGTGGCAGTTCAGACCGGGGAGCTGTTTTTT. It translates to CASSLAVAVQTGELFF.

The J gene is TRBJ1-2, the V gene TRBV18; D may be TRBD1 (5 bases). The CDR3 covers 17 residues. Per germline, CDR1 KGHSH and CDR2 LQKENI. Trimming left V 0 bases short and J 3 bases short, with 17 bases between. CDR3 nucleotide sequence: TGTGCCAGCTCACCACCGGGGACCCCGGCGGGAGACTATGGCTACACCTTC. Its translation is CASSPPGTPAGDYGYTF.

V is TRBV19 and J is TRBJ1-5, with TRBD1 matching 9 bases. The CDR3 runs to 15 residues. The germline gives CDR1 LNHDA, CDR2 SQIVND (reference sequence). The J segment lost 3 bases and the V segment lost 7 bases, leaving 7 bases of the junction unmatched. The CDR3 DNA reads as TGTGCCAGTACTCGGGACAGGGTGCCCAATCAGCCCCAGCATTTT. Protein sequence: CASTRDRVPNQPQHF.

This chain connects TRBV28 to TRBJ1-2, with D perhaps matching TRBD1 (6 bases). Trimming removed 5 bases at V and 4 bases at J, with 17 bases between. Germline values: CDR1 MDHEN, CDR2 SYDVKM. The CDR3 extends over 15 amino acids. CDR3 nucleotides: TGTGCCAGCAGTGCGGCCCGTGGACAGTTCTATGGCTACACCTTC. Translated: CASSAARGQFYGYTF.

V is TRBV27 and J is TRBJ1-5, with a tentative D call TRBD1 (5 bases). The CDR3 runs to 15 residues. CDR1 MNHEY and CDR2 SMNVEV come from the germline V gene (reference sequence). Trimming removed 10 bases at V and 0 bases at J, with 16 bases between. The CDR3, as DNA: TGTGCCACCGCTGGGGGGGGGAATAGCAATCAGCCCCAGCATTTT. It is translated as CATAGGGNSNQPQHF.

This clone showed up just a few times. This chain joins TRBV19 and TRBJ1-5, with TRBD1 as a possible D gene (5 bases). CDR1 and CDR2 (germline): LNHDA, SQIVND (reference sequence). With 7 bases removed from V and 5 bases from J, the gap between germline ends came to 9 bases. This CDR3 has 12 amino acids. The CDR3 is CASNDRYQPQHF. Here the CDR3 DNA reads TGTGCCAGTAACGACAGATATCAGCCCCAGCATTTT.

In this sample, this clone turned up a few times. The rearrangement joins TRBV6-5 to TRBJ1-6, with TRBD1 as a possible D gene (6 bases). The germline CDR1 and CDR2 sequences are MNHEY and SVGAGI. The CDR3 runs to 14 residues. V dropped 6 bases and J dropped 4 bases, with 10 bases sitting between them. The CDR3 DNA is TGTGCCAGCAGGAAGGACAGTTATAATTCACCCCTCCACTTT. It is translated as CASRKDSYNSPLHF.

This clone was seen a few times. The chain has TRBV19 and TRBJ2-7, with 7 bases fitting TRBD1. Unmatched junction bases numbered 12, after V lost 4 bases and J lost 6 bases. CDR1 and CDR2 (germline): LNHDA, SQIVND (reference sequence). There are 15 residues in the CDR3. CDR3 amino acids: CASSKGDRPFTEQYF. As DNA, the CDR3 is TGTGCCAGTAGTAAAGGGGACAGACCCTTTACCGAGCAGTACTTC.